These T cell receptor beta chains were read from a single sample in a study of blood T cells in healthy people across ages. TCRdb reprocessed the 5' RACE reads via MiXCR and lists one record per CDR3 protein. Among about 1.1 million distinct CDR3 sequences listed, more than 30% were seen once. Sequencing was carried out using blood. The receptors were sampled from a man in his late teens or twenties in good health. Each CDR3 is given with its conserved first and last residue. The D gene is left open where the match is weak. Size tells how often a clone was seen (once, few, many) or the class of an expanded clone, and some rows leave it out.

j_call,clone_size,d_call,v_call,cdr3_nt,cdr3_aa
TRBJ2-5,few,-,TRBV29-1,TGCAGCGTTACGGGGAATGAGCAGTACTTC,CSVTGNEQYF
TRBJ2-7,few,-,TRBV6-2/TRBV6-3,TGTGCCAGCAGTTACACGAGGTGGACCTCTTACGAGCAGTACTTC,CASSYTRWTSYEQYF
TRBJ2-3,few,-,TRBV12-3/TRBV12-4,TGTGCCACAGGGGGCACAGATACGCAGTATTTT,CATGGTDTQYF
TRBJ2-1,-,TRBD1,TRBV24-1,TGTGCCACCAGTGAATGGAATTGGGACAGATGGTACCAAGAGACCCAGTTCTTC,CATSEWNWDRWYQETQFF
TRBJ2-7,-,-,TRBV30,TGTGCCTGGAGTGAAGCCAGCTACGAGCAGTACTTC,CAWSEASYEQYF
TRBJ2-3,-,-,TRBV6-6,TGTGCCAGCAGTTCTAACCGGGGGGCCCCTAGCGCAGATACGCAGTATTTT,CASSSNRGAPSADTQYF
TRBJ1-2,-,-,TRBV20-1,TGCAGTGCTAGAGATGGAGGCAGGGTGAATCGGGGCTACACCTTC,CSARDGGRVNRGYTF
TRBJ1-3,once,-,TRBV5-1,TGCGCCAGCAGCTTGTCCGGGACGCTAGGAAACACCATATATTTT,CASSLSGTLGNTIYF
TRBJ1-4,many,-,TRBV12-3/TRBV12-4,TGTGCCAGCTCCTTTAGAGAAAAACTGTTTTTT,CASSFREKLFF
TRBJ1-2,few,-,TRBV9,TGTGCCAGCAGCGTAGCTACTCGGGATGGAAGGGAAGGTGGCTACACCTTC,CASSVATRDGREGGYTF
TRBJ2-3,-,-,TRBV5-1,TGCGCCAGTAGCTTGGTGACAGAGGAGAGCACAGATACGCAGTATTTT,CASSLVTEESTDTQYF
TRBJ2-3,-,-,TRBV12-3/TRBV12-4,TGTGCCAGCACCCCAGGGACCCACACAGAGACGCAGTATTTT,CASTPGTHTETQYF
TRBJ2-5,-,-,TRBV7-3,TGTGCCAGCAGCTTAATGGGACTCCCTGGCACCCAGTACTTC,CASSLMGLPGTQYF
TRBJ2-1,-,TRBD2,TRBV5-1,TGCGCCAGCAGCCCAGGACTAGCGGGGGCCCTGAATGAGCAGTTCTTC,CASSPGLAGALNEQFF
TRBJ1-2,-,-,TRBV7-9,TGTGCCAGTAACGTCCCCCCGGGTGGCTACACCTTC,CASNVPPGGYTF
TRBJ1-1,-,-,TRBV5-1,TGCGCCAGCAGCTACTTGGTCCATATGGGGCAGAATTACCTCCTGAACACTGAAGCTTTCTTT,CASSYLVHMGQNYLLNTEAFF
TRBJ2-7,-,-,TRBV3-1,TGTGCCAGCAGCCAAGGTGTCAGGTCCTACGAGCAGTACTTC,CASSQGVRSYEQYF
TRBJ2-5,-,TRBD2,TRBV27,TGTGCCAGCAGTTCGATAGCGGGGGGAGAGACCCAGTACTTC,CASSSIAGGETQYF
TRBJ1-2,few,-,TRBV6-1,TGTGCCAGCAGTGAAGCGCTTCTGGGAGGGGCGGACTATGGCTACACCTTC,CASSEALLGGADYGYTF
TRBJ1-5,-,-,TRBV7-9,TGTGCCAGCAGCTCCGGTCCAGATAGCAATCAGCCCCAGCATTTT,CASSSGPDSNQPQHF
TRBJ2-1,-,-,TRBV6-5,TGTGCCAGCAGTTACCTCGGGAGGGACAGCCTTTACAATGAGCAGTTCTTC,CASSYLGRDSLYNEQFF
TRBJ1-2,once,-,TRBV28,TGTGCCGGCAGTTTGGGGACAAATGGCTACACCTTC,CAGSLGTNGYTF
TRBJ2-5,-,TRBD1,TRBV10-3,TGTGCCATCAGTGAGTCGAGAAGGGGGCACTCAGAGACCCAGTACTTC,CAISESRRGHSETQYF
TRBJ2-2,-,-,TRBV27,TGTGCCAGCAGTTTCGGGACATCTACCGGGGAGCTGTTTTTT,CASSFGTSTGELFF
TRBJ2-3,-,-,TRBV7-2,TGTGCCAGCAGCCCTGACAGATACACAGATACGCAGTATTTT,CASSPDRYTDTQYF
TRBJ1-1,once,-,TRBV27,TGTGCCAGCAGTTTATCGGACGGCGGACCGGACACTGAAGCTTTCTTT,CASSLSDGGPDTEAFF
TRBJ2-1,few,-,TRBV10-3,TGTGCCATCAGTGACGAAGGTACTGAGCAGTTCTTC,CAISDEGTEQFF
TRBJ2-1,-,TRBD1,TRBV6-2/TRBV6-3,TGTGCCAGCAGTTACGGAGCAGGGGGCGGTCTCAATGAGCAGTTCTTC,CASSYGAGGGLNEQFF
TRBJ2-5,-,-,TRBV25-1,TGTGCCAGCAGCTTTTCCCCCGACAGCCCCCTCCAGGAGACCCAGTACTTC,CASSFSPDSPLQETQYF
TRBJ2-1,-,-,TRBV7-2,TGTGCCAGCAGCACCCAAAGGAGCTCCTACAATGAGCAGTTCTTC,CASSTQRSSYNEQFF
TRBJ1-2,few,-,TRBV12-3/TRBV12-4,TGTGCCAGCAGTCAGGGGTTAATGGGCTACACCTTC,CASSQGLMGYTF
TRBJ1-5,-,TRBD1,TRBV20-1,TGCAGTGCTACCAAACAGGGGAATCAGCCCCAGCATTTT,CSATKQGNQPQHF
TRBJ2-1,-,TRBD1,TRBV6-2/TRBV6-3,TGTGCCAGCAGGCCGGGGGACAGGGAAAATGAGCAGTTCTTC,CASRPGDRENEQFF
TRBJ2-3,few,TRBD1,TRBV25-1,TGTGCCAGCTTCCGGGACAGGGTAAAGGCAGATACGCAGTATTTT,CASFRDRVKADTQYF
TRBJ2-7,-,-,TRBV21-1,TGTGCCAGCAGCAAACTGCGCGACTGGAGGATACGGACAGGGTGTAACTACGAGCAGTACTTC,CASSKLRDWRIRTGCNYEQYF
TRBJ1-5,-,-,TRBV7-2,TGTGCCAGCAGCTTACCGTGGGAAGCTCAGCCCCAGCATTTT,CASSLPWEAQPQHF
TRBJ2-3,few,-,TRBV15,TGTGCCACCAGCAGGGTTAGGGCTAGCACAGATACGCAGTATTTT,CATSRVRASTDTQYF
TRBJ2-5,-,-,TRBV20-1,TGCAGTGCTGAACATGGGCAGGAGACCCAGTACTTC,CSAEHGQETQYF
TRBJ2-4,few,-,TRBV6-2/TRBV6-3,TGTGCCAGCAGTTACTCGAAGATAGCCAAAAACATTCAGTACTTC,CASSYSKIAKNIQYF
TRBJ2-2,-,-,TRBV6-2/TRBV6-3,TGTGCCAGCAGTTACTCCATTTTTGGACCGACGAACACCGGGGAGCTGTTTTTT,CASSYSIFGPTNTGELFF